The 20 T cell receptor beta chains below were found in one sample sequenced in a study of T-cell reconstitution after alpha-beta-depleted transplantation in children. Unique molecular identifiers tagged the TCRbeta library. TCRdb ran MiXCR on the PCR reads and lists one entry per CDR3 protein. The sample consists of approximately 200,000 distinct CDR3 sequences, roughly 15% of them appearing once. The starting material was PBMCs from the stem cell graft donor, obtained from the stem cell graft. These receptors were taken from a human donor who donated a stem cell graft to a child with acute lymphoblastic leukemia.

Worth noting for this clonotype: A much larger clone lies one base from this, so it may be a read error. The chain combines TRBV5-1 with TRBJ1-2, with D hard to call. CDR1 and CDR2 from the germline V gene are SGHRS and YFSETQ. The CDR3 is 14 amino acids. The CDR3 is CASSLAWTDYGDTF. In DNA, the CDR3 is TGCGCCAGCAGCTTGGCCTGGACGGACTATGGCGACACCTTC.

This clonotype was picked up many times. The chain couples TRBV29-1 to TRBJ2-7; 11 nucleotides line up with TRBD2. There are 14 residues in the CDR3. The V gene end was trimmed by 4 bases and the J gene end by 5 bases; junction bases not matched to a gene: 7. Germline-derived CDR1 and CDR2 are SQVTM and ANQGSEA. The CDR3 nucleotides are TGCAGCGTTGGGGCTAGCGGGAGGTATCACGAGCAGTACTTC. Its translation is CSVGASGRYHEQYF.

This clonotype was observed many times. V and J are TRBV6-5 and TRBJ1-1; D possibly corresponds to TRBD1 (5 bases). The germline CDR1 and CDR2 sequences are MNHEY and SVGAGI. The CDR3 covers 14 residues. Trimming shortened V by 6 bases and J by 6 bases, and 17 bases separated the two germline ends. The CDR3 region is CASRKGEGWPEAFF. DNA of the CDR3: TGTGCCAGCAGAAAAGGGGAGGGGTGGCCTGAAGCTTTCTTT.

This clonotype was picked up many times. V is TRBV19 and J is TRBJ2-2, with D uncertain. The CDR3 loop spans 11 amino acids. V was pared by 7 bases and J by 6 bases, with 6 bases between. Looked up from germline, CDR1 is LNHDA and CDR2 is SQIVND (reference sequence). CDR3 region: CASTWSGELFF. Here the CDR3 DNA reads TGTGCCAGTACTTGGTCCGGGGAGCTGTTTTTT.

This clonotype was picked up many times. CDR3 in amino acids: CASSLDELGTGELFF. The CDR3 bases are TGCGCCAGCAGCTTGGACGAGCTGGGCACCGGGGAGCTGTTTTTT. V usage is TRBV5-1 and J usage is TRBJ2-2, with unresolved D. Trimming shortened V by 0 bases and J by 4 bases, and 10 bases separated the two germline ends. Germline CDR1 is SGHRS and CDR2 is YFSETQ. The CDR3 length is 15 residues.

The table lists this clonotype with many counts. The CDR3 DNA is TGCAGTGCTAGACAGGGAGCCAAAAACATTCAGTACTTC. Translating it yields CSARQGAKNIQYF. The chain combines TRBV20-1 with TRBJ2-4; the D gene is possibly TRBD1 (5 bases). The CDR3 is 13 residues long. In germline, CDR1 is DFQATT, CDR2 SNEGSKA (reference sequence). Deletions cut 2 bases from V and 0 bases from J, with 5 bases between.

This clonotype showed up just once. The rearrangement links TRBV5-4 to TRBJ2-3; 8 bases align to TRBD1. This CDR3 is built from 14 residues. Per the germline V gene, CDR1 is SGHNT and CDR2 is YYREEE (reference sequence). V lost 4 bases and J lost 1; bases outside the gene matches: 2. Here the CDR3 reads CASSEGQGTDTQYF. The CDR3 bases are TGTGCCAGCAGCGAGGGACAGGGCACAGATACGCAGTATTTT.

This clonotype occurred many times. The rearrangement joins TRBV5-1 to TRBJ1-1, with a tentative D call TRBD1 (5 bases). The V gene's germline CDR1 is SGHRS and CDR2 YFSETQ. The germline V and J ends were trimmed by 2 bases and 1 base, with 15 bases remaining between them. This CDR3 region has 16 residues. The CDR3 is CASSFLSGPENTEAFF. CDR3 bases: TGCGCCAGCAGCTTTCTCTCGGGACCGGAGAACACTGAAGCTTTCTTT.

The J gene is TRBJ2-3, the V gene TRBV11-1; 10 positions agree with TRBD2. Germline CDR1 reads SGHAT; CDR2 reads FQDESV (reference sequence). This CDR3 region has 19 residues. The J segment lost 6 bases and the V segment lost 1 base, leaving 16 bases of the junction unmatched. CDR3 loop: CASSLEPLNLAGVGDTQYF. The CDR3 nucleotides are TGTGCCAGCAGCTTAGAGCCCCTCAATCTAGCGGGAGTTGGGGATACGCAGTATTTT.

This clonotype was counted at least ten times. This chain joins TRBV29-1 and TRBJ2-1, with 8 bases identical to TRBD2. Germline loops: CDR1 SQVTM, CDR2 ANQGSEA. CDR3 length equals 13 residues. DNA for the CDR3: TGCAGTGTCCGGGGACTAGGTAGGGGTGAGCAGTTCTTC. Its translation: CSVRGLGRGEQFF.

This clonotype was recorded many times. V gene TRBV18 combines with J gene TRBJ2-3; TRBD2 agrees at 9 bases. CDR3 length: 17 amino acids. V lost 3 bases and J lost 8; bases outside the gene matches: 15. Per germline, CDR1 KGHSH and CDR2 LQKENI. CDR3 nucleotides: TGTGCCAGCTCACCCATGGGACTAGCAGGAATCTTGGTTACGCAGTATTTT. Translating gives CASSPMGLAGILVTQYF. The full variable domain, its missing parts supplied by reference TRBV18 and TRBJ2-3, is NAGVMQNPRHLVRRRGQEARLRCSPMKGHSHVYWYRQLPEEGLKFMVYLQKENIIDESGMPKERFSAEFPKEGPSILRIQQVVRGDSAAYFCASSPMGLAGILVTQYFGPGTRLTVL.

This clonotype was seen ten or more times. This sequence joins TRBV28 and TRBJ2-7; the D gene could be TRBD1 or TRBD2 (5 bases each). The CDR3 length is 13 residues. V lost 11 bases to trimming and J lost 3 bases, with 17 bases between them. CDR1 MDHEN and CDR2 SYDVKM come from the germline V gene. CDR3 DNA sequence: TGTGCCGTCCACGGGACCGGGGACTACGAGCAGTACTTC. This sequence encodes CAVHGTGDYEQYF. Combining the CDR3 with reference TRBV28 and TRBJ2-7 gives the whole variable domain DVKVTQSSRYLVKRTGEKVFLECVQDMDHENMFWYRQDPGLGLRLIYFSYDVKMKEKGDIPEGYSVSREKKERFSLILESASTNQTSMYLCAVHGTGDYEQYFGPGTRLTVT.

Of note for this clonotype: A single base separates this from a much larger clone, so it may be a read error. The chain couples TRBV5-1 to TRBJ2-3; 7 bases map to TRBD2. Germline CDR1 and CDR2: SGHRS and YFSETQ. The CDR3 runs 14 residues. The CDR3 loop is CASSTAGRTNTQYF. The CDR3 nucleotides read TGCGCCAGCAGCACAGCGGGGCGCACAAATACGCAGTATTTT.

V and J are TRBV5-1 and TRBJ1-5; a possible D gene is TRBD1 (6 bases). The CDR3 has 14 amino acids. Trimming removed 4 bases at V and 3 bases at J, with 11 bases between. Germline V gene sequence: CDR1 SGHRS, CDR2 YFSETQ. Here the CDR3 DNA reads TGCGCCAGCAGCCCTGGACAGCCCAATCAGCCCCAGCATTTT. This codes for CASSPGQPNQPQHF.

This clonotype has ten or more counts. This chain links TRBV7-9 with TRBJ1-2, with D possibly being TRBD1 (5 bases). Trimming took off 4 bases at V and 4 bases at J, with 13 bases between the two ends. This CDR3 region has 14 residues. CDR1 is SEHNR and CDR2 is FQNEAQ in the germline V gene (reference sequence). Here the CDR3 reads CASSSRDGFYGYTF. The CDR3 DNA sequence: TGTGCCAGCAGCTCCCGGGACGGATTCTATGGCTACACCTTC.

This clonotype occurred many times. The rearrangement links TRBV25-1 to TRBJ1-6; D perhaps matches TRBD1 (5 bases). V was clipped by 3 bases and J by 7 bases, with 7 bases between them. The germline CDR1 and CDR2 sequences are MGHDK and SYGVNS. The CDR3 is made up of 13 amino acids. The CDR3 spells CASSDAGNSPLHF. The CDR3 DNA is TGTGCCAGCAGTGACGCAGGGAATTCACCCCTCCACTTT.

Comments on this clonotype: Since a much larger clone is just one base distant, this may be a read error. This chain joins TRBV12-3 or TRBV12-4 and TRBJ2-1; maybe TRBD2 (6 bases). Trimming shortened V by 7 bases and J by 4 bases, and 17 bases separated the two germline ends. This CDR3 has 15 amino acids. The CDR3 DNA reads TGTGCCAGCACGGCGACTAGTGGGGGATACAATGAGCAGTTCTTC. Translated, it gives CASTATSGGYNEQFF.

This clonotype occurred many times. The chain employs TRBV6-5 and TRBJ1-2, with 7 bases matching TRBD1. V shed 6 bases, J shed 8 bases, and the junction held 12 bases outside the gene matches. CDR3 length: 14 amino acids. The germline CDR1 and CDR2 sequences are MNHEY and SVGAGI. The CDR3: CASSPSGGARGYTF. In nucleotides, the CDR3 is TGTGCCAGCAGCCCCTCAGGGGGGGCGAGAGGCTACACCTTC.

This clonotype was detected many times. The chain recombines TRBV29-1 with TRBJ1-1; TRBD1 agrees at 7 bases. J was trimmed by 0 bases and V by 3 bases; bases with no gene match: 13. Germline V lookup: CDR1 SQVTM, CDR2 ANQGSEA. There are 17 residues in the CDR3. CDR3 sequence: CSVEGTAAPRLNTEAFF. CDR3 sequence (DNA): TGCAGCGTTGAGGGGACAGCAGCACCAAGATTGAACACTGAAGCTTTCTTT.

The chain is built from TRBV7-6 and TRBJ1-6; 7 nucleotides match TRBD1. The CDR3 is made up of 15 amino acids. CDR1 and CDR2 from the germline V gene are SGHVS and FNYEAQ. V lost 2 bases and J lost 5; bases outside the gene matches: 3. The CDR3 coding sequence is TGTGCCAGCAGCTTAATAGGGGGCAATAATTCACCCCTCCACTTT. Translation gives CASSLIGGNNSPLHF. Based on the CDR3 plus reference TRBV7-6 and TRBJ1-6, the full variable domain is GAGVSQSPRYKVTKRGQDVALRCDPISGHVSLYWYRQALGQGPEFLTYFNYEAQQDKSGLPNDRFSAERPEGSISTLTIQRTEQRDSAMYRCASSLIGGNNSPLHFGNGTRLTVT.